A selection of T cell receptor beta chains follows, all from one sample in a study of shared clonotypes between healthy human individuals. Sequenced by immunoSEQ multiplex PCR; TCRdb stores in-frame clones only, minus some. The sample shows around 2.3 million clones, approximately 96% of them seen only once. The specimen sequenced was naive CD4+ T cells sorted from blood. These receptors were obtained from a man aged 18 to 35 in good health. The CDR3 runs from the conserved cysteine through the conserved F or W. Each record gives: V gene, clone size, J gene, D gene, CDR3 protein, CDR3 DNA. A D gene is named only where the DNA matches it firmly. Clone size is shown for a subset of rows, as once, few, many or a class of expanded clone.

TRBV30	-	TRBJ2-7	-	CAWRAGSRVYEQYF	TGTGCCTGGAGGGCTGGGAGTCGGGTCTACGAGCAGTACTTC
TRBV11-2	-	TRBJ2-7	-	CASSINPRGPGKGYEQYF	TGTGCCAGCAGCATCAACCCCCGGGGCCCAGGGAAGGGTTACGAGCAGTACTTC
TRBV11-2	-	TRBJ1-3	-	CASSPPRGTNSGNTIYF	TGTGCCAGCAGCCCCCCCCGGGGCACTAACTCTGGAAACACCATATATTTT
TRBV5-1	once	TRBJ2-7	-	CASSSTGNQNEQYF	TGCGCCAGCAGCTCGACGGGTAACCAAAACGAGCAGTACTTC
TRBV5-1	-	TRBJ1-1	-	CASSLEMRRDEAFF	TGCGCCAGCAGCTTGGAAATGAGGCGGGATGAAGCTTTCTTT
TRBV10-3	-	TRBJ2-7	-	CAINPTGSYEQYF	TGTGCCATCAATCCGACGGGCTCCTACGAGCAGTACTTC
TRBV7-9	-	TRBJ1-2	-	CASTPGPHGYTF	TGTGCCAGCACCCCGGGGCCTCACGGCTACACCTTC
TRBV11-3	-	TRBJ2-3	-	CASSLGAVTDTQYF	TGTGCCAGCAGCTTAGGAGCGGTCACAGATACGCAGTATTTT
TRBV7-9	-	TRBJ2-3	TRBD2	CASSLLAGGPTDTQYF	TGTGCCAGCAGCTTACTAGCGGGGGGTCCCACAGATACGCAGTATTTT
TRBV28	-	TRBJ2-2	TRBD1	CASSLGQGTGELFF	TGTGCCAGCAGTTTGGGACAGGGCACCGGGGAGCTGTTTTTT
TRBV7-2	-	TRBJ1-5	TRBD1	CASSLEGQGPPSNQPQHF	TGTGCCAGCAGCTTAGAGGGACAGGGCCCCCCAAGCAATCAGCCCCAGCATTTT